This T cell receptor (beta chain) was sequenced for a study of shared clonotypes between healthy human individuals. General study results and limits: Shared across several donors were around 5% of the naive CD4 clonotypes. Among the subsets, naive ones generally showed larger estimated richness than memory ones.

The naive CD8 fraction comprised CD45RO-negative cells positively selected for CCR7 and excluded terminally differentiated effector memory CD45RA+ cells. Per germline, CDR1 SGHDT and CDR2 YYEEEE. The CDR3 covers 12 residues. Trimming pared 4 bases from V and 4 bases from J, leaving 8 bases between. In the case of this clone: What it binds is not known.

Per the original methods: In the immunoSEQ data, sequences were junction-only and lacked quality scores, so filtering differed. TCRdb's table, derived via immunoSEQ multiplex PCR, lists solely in-frame clones and lacks some. V and J calls and clone size follow that table, whereas D and trimming were derived from the DNA. The sample contains more than 550,000 clones, roughly nine tenths of which appear only once. V is TRBV5-6 and J is TRBJ2-5; D is undetermined. The TCR comes from a man younger than 40 in good health. The sample taken for sequencing was naive CD8+ T cells sorted from blood. CDR3 in amino acids: CASSPLGETQYF. The CDR3, as DNA: TGTGCCAGCAGCCCCCTGGGAGAGACCCAGTACTTC.